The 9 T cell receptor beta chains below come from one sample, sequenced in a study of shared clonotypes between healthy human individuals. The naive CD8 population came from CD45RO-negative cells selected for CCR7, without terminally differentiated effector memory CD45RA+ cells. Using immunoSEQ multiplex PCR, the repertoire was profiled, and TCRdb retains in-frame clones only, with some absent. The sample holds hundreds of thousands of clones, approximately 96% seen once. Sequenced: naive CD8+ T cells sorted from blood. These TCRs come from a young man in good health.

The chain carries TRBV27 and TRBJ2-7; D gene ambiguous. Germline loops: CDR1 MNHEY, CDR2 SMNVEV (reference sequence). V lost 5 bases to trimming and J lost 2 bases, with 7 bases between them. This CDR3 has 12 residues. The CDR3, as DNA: TGTGCCAGCAGTCGACGGACCTACGAGCAGTACTTC. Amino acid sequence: CASSRRTYEQYF.

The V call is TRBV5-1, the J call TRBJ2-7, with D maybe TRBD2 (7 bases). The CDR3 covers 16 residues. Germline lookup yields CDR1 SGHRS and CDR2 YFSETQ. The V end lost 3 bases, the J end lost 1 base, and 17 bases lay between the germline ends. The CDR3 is CASSSSGGDDSYEQYF. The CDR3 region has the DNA TGCGCCAGCAGCTCCTCGGGGGGCGACGATTCCTACGAGCAGTACTTC.

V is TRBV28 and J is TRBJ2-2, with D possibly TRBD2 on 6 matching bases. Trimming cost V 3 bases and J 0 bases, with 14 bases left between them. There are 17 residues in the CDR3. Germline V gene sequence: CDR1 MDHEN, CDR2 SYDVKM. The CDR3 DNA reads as TGTGCCAGCAGTTTCTCGGGGGTGGGACCGAACACCGGGGAGCTGTTTTTT. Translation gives CASSFSGVGPNTGELFF. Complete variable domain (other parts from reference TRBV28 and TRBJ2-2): DVKVTQSSRYLVKRTGEKVFLECVQDMDHENMFWYRQDPGLGLRLIYFSYDVKMKEKGDIPEGYSVSREKKERFSLILESASTNQTSMYLCASSFSGVGPNTGELFFGEGSRLTVL.

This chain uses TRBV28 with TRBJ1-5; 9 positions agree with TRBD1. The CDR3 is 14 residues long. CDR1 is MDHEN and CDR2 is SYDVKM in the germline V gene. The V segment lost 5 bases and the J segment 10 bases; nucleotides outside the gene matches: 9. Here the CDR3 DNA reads TGTGCCAGCAGTCCCGGACAGGGGATTTTACCCCAGCATTTT. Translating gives CASSPGQGILPQHF.

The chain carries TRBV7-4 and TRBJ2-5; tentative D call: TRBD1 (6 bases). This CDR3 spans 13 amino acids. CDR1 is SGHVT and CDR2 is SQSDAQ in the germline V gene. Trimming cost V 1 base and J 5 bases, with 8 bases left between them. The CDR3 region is CASSLGQGETQYF. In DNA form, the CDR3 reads TGTGCCAGCAGCTTAGGGCAGGGGGAGACCCAGTACTTC.

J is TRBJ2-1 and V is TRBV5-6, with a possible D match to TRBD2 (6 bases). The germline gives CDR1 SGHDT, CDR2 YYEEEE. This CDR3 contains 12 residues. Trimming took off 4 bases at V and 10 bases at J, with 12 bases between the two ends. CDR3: CASSDLAQEQFF. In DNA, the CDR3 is TGTGCCAGCAGCGATCTAGCGCAAGAGCAGTTCTTC. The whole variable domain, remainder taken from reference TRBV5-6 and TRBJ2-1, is DAGVTQSPTHLIKTRGQQVTLRCSPKSGHDTVSWYQQALGQGPQFIFQYYEEEERQRGNFPDRFSGHQFPNYSSELNVNALLLGDSALYLCASSDLAQEQFFGPGTRLTVL.

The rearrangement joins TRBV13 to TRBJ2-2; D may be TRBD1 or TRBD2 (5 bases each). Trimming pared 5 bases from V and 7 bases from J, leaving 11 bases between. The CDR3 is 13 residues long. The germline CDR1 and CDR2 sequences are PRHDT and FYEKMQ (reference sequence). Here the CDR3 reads CASSLGTVGELFF. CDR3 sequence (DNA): TGTGCCAGCAGCCTCGGGACGGTCGGGGAGCTGTTTTTT.

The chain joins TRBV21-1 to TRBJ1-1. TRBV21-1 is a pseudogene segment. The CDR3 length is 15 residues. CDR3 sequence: CASRACYTIRTEAFF. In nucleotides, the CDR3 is TGCGCCAGCAGGGCCTGCTACACAATTCGCACTGAAGCTTTCTTT.

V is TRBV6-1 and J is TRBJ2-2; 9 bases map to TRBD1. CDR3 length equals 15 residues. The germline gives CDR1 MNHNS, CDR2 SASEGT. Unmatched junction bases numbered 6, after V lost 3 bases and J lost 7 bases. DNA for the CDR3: TGTGCCAGCAGTGAGTGGACAGGGGATGACGGGGAGCTGTTTTTT. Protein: CASSEWTGDDGELFF.